The present T cell receptor beta chain was sequenced within a study of T cell clones after liver transplantation. On the study more broadly: Draws occurred before transplant, before withdrawal, and after complete or failed withdrawal. Overall study findings and caveats: These preliminary findings come from unstandardized post-transplant sampling times.

In the case of this clone: The antigen remains undetermined.

Generated by immunoSEQ multiplex PCR, the TCRdb table keeps only in-frame clones and is missing some. The table includes 45,000 to 60,000 clones, 86% detected once. V gave up 7 bases and J gave up 4 bases; unmatched junction bases: 7. Germline V CDR1 and CDR2: SNHLY, FYNNEI. This CDR3 contains 14 residues. This TCR came from a human patient who received a liver transplant. These T cells may partly come from the graft donor. The rearrangement joins TRBV2 to TRBJ2-1, with 7 bases aligning to TRBD1. The sequencing here drew on CD8+ T cells from blood, taken 12 months after liver transplant. For the CDR3, the DNA is TGTGCCAGCAAGGGGACAGCAGCATACAATGAGCAGTTCTTC. It yields the protein CASKGTAAYNEQFF.